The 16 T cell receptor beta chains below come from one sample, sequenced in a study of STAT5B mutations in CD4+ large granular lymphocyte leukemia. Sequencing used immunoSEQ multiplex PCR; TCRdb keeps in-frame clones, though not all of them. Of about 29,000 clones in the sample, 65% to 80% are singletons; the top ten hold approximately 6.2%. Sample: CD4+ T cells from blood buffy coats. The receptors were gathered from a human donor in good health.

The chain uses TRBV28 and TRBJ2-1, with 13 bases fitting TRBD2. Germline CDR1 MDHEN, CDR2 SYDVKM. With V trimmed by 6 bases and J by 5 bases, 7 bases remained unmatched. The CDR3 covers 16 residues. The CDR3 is CASRPPGLAGNNEQFF. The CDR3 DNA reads TGTGCCAGCAGACCCCCGGGACTAGCGGGGAACAATGAGCAGTTCTTC.

For the CDR3, the DNA is TGTGCCAGCAGCTTCCATACAGGCGCCGACTATGGCTACACCTTC. It codes for CASSFHTGADYGYTF. The chain recombines TRBV7-9 with TRBJ1-2; tentatively, D is TRBD1 (5 bases). The germline gives CDR1 SEHNR, CDR2 FQNEAQ (reference sequence). The CDR3 runs 15 residues. V gave up 3 bases and J gave up 3 bases, with 14 bases separating them.

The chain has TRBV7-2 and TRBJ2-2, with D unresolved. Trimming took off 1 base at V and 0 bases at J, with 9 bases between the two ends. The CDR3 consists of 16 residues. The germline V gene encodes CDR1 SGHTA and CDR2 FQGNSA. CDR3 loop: CASSLEQIANTGELFF. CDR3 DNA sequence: TGTGCCAGCAGCTTAGAGCAGATAGCGAACACCGGGGAGCTGTTTTTT.

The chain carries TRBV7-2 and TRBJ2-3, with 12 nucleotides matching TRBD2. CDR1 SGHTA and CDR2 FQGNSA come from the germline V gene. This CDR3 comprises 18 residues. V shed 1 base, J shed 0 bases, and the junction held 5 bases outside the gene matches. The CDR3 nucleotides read TGTGCCAGCAGCTTAGGACTAGCGGGGGTACCTAGCACAGATACGCAGTATTTT. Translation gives CASSLGLAGVPSTDTQYF.

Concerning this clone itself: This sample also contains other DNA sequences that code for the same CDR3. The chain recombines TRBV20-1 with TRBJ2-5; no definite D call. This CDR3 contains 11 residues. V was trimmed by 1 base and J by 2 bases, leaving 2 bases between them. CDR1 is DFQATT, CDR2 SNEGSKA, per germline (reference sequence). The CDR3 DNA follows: TGCAGTGCTAGAGGACAAGAGACCCAGTACTTC. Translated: CSARGQETQYF.

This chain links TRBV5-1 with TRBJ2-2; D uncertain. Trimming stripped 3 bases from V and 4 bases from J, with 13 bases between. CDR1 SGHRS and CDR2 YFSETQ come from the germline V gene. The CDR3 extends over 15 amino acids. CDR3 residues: CASSWTPSGTGELFF. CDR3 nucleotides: TGCGCCAGCAGCTGGACCCCCTCGGGCACCGGGGAGCTGTTTTTT.

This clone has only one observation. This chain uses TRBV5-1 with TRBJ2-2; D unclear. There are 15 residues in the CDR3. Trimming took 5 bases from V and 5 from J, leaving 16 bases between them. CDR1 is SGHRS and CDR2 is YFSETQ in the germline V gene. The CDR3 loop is CASRGYPIPTGELFF. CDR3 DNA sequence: TGCGCCAGCAGGGGCTACCCTATACCTACCGGGGAGCTGTTTTTT.

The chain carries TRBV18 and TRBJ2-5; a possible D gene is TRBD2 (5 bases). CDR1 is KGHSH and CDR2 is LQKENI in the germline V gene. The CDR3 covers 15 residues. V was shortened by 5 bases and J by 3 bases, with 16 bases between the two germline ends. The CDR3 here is CASSTTIPGEETQYF. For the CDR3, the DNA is TGTGCCAGCTCAACCACCATACCCGGGGAAGAGACCCAGTACTTC.

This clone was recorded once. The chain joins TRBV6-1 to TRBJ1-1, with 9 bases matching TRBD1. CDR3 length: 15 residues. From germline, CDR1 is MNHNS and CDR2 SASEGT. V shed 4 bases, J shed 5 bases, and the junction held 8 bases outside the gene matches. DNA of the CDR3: TGTGCCAGCAGTGGAATACAGGGGGCTAGGACTGAAGCTTTCTTT. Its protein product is CASSGIQGARTEAFF.

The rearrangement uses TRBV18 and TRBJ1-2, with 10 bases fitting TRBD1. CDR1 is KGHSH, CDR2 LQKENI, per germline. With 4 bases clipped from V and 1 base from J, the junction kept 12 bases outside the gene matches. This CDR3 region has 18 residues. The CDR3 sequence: CASSLQTGGLEGNYGYTF. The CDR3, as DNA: TGTGCCAGCTCACTGCAGACAGGGGGCCTGGAGGGTAACTATGGCTACACCTTC.

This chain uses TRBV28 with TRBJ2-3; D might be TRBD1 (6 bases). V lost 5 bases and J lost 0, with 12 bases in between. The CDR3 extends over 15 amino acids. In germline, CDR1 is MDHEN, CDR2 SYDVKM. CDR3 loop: CASSNRDMSTDTQYF. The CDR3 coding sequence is TGTGCCAGCAGTAACCGGGACATGAGCACAGATACGCAGTATTTT.

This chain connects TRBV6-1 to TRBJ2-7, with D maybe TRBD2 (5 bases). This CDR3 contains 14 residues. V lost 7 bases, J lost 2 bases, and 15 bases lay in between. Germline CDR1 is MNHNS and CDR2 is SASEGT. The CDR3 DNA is TGTGCCAGCACTACACAATTCGGGACCTACGAGCAGTACGTC. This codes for CASTTQFGTYEQYV.

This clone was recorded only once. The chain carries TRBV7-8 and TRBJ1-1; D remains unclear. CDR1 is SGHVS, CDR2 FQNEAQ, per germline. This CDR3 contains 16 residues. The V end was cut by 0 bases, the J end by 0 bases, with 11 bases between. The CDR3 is CASSLARSVVNTEAFF. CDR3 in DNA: TGTGCCAGCAGCTTAGCGCGCTCGGTTGTGAACACTGAAGCTTTCTTT.

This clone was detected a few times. The CDR3 region is CASSLVSGGGPDTQYF. The CDR3 nucleotides read TGTGCCAGCAGCTTAGTCTCGGGGGGGGGCCCAGATACGCAGTATTTT. The chain is built from TRBV7-2 and TRBJ2-3, with 8 bases identical to TRBD2. V gave up 1 base and J gave up 4 bases; unmatched junction bases: 7. Germline V gives CDR1 SGHTA, CDR2 FQGNSA. This CDR3 contains 16 residues.

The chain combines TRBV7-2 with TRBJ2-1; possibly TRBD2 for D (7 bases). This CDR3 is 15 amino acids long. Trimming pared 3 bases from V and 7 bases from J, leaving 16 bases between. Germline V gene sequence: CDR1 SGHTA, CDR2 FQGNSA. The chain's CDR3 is CASSLSWGGTNEQFF. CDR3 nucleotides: TGTGCCAGCAGCTTGTCGTGGGGGGGCACGAATGAGCAGTTCTTC.

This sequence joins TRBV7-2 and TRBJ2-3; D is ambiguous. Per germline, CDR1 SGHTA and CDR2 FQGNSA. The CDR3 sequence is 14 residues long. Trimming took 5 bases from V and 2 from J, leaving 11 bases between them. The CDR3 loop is CASSALVLTDTQYF. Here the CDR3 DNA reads TGTGCCAGCAGCGCTCTAGTTCTCACAGATACGCAGTATTTT.